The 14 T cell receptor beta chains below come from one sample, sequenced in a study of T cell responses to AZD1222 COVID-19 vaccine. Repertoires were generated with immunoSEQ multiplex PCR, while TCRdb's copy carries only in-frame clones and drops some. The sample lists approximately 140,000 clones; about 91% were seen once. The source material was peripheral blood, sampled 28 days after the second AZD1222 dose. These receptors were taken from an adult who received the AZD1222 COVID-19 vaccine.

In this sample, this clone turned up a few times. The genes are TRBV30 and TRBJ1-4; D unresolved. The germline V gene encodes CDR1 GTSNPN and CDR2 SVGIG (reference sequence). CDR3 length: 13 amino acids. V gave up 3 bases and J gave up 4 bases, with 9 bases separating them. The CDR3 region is CAWSVGFNEKLFF. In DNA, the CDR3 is TGTGCCTGGAGCGTAGGATTTAATGAAAAACTGTTTTTT.

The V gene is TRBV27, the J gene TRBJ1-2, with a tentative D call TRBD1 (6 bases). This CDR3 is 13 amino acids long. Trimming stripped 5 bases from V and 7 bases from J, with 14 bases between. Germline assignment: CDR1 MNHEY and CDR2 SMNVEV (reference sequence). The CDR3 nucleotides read TGTGCCAGCAGTCTTGGCAGGGGCGGTGGCTACACCTTC. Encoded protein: CASSLGRGGGYTF.

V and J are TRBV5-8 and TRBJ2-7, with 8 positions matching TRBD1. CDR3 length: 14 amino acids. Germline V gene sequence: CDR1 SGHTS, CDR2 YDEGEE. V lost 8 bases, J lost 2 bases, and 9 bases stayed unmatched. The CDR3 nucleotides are TGTGCCAGTACGGACAGGGCCTACCCCTACGAGCAGTACTTC. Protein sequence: CASTDRAYPYEQYF.

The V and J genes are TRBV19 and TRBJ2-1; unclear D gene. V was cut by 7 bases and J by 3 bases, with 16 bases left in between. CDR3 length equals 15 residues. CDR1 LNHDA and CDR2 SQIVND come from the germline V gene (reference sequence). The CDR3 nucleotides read TGTGCCAGTAACGGGTTGGGAATGGTCTACAATGAGCAGTTCTTC. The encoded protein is CASNGLGMVYNEQFF.

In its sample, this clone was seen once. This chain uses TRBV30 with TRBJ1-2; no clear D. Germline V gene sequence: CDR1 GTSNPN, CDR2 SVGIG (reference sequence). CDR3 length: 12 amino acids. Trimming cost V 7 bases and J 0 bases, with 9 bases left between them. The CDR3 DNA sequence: TGTGCCTCTTACGACCCTAACTATGGCTACACCTTC. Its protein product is CASYDPNYGYTF.

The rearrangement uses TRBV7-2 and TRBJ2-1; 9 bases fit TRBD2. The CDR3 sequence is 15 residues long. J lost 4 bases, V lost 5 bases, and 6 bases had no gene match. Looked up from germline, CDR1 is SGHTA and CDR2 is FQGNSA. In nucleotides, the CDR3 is TGTGCCAGCAGCCAGACTAGCGGAACATACAATGAGCAGTTCTTC. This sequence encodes CASSQTSGTYNEQFF.

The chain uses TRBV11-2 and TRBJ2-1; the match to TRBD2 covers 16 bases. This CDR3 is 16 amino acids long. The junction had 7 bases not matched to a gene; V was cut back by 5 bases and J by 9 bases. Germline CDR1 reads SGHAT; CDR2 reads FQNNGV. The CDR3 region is CASSIGTSGRAGEQFF. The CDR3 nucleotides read TGTGCCAGCAGCATCGGGACTAGCGGGAGGGCCGGTGAGCAGTTCTTC.

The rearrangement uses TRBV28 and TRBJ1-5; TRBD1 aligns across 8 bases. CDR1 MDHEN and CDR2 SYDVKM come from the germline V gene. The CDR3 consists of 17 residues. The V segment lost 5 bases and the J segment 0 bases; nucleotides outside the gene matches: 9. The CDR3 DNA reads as TGTGCCAGCAGTCTCAGGGGGCGCGGGTTTAGCAATCAGCCCCAGCATTTT. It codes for CASSLRGRGFSNQPQHF.

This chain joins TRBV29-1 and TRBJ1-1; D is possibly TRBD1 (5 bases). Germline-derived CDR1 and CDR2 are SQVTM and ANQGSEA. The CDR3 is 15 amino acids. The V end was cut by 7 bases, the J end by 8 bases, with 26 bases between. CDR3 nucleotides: TGCAGCGCTCTTTTTATGGCAGAGGGGTGGAGAGAAGCTTTCTTT. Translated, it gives CSALFMAEGWREAFF. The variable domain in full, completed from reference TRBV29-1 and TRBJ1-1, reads SAVISQKPSRDICQRGTSLTIQCQVDSQVTMMFWYRQQPGQSLTLIATANQGSEATYESGFVIDKFPISRPNLTFSTLTVSNMSPEDSSIYLCSALFMAEGWREAFFGQGTRLTVV.

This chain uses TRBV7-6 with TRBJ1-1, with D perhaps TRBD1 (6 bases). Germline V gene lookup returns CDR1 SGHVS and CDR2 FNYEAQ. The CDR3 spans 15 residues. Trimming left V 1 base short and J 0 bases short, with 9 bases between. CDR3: CASSLEGGMNTEAFF. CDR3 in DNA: TGTGCCAGCAGCTTAGAGGGGGGTATGAACACTGAAGCTTTCTTT.

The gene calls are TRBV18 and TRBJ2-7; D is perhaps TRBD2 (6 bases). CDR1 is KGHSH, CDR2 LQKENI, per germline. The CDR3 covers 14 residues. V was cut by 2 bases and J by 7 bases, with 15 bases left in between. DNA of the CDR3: TGTGCCAGCTCACCAGATTCGGGGGTAGGAGAGCAGTACTTC. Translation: CASSPDSGVGEQYF.

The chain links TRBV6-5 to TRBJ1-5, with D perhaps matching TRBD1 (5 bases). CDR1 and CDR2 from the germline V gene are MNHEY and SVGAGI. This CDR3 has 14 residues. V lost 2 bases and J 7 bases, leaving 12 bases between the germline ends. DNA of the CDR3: TGTGCCAGCAGTTACGCGGGGCGCGGGCAGCCCCAGCATTTT. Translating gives CASSYAGRGQPQHF.

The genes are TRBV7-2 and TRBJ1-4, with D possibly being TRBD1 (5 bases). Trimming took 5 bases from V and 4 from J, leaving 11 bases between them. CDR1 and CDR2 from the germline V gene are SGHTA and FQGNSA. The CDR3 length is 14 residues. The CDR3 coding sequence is TGTGCCAGCAGCCTTGACAGCCGTAATGAAAAACTGTTTTTT. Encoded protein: CASSLDSRNEKLFF.

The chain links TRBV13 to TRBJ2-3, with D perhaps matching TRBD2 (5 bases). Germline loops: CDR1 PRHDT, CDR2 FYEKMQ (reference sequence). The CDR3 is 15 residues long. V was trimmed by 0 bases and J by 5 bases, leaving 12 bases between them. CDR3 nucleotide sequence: TGTGCCAGCAGCTTAGGCCTAGCAATGGGAGATACGCAGTATTTT. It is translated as CASSLGLAMGDTQYF.